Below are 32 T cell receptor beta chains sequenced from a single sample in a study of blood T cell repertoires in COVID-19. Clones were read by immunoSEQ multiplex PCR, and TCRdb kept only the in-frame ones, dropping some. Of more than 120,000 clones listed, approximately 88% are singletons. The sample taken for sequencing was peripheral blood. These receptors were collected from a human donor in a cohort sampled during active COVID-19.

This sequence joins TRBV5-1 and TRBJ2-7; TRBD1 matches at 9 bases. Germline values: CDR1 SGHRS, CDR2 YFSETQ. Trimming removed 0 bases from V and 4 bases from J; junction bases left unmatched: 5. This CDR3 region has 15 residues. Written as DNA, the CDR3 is TGCGCCAGCAGCTTGGCCGGGACAGGGAAGTACGAGCAGTACTTC. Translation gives CASSLAGTGKYEQYF.

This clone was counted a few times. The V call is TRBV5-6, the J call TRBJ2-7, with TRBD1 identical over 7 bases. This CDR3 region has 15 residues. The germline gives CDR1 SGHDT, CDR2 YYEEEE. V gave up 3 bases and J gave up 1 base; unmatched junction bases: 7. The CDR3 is CASSSRQGGSYEQYF. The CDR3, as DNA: TGTGCCAGCAGCTCCCGACAGGGTGGATCCTACGAGCAGTACTTC.

The CDR3 protein is CASSITSLRSDTQYF. As DNA, the CDR3 is TGTGCCAGTAGTATCACCTCCCTCAGATCAGATACGCAGTATTTT. The chain recombines TRBV19 with TRBJ2-3; no clear D gene. The germline V gene has CDR1 LNHDA and CDR2 SQIVND (reference sequence). The CDR3 loop spans 15 amino acids. Trimming removed 3 bases from V and 4 bases from J, with 14 bases in between.

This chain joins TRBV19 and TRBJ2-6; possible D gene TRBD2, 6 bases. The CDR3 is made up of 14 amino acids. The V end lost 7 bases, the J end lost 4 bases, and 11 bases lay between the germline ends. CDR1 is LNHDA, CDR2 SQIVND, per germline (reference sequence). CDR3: CASNPGVGANVLTF. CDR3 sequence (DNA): TGTGCCAGTAACCCGGGGGTAGGGGCCAACGTCCTGACTTTC.

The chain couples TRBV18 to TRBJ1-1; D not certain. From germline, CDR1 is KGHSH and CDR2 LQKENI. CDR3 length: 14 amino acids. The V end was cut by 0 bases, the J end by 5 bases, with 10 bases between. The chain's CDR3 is CASSPPGRVTEAFF. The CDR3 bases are TGTGCCAGCTCACCACCTGGGCGGGTTACTGAAGCTTTCTTT.

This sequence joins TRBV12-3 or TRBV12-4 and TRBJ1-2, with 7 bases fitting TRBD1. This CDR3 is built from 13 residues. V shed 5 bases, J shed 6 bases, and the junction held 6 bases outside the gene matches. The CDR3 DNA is TGTGCCAGCAGTCCTCGGGACAGAGATGGCTACACCTTC. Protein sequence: CASSPRDRDGYTF.

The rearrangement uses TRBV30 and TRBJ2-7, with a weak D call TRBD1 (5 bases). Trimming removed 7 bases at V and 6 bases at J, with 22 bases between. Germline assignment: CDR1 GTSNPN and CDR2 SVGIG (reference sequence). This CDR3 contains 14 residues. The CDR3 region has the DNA TGTGCCTCTTCCCTGGGGCCCCCATTCGTCGAGCAGTACTTC. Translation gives CASSLGPPFVEQYF.

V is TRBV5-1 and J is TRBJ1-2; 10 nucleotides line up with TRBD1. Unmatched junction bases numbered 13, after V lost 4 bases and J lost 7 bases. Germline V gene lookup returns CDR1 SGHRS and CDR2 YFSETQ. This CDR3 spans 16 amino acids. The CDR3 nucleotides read TGCGCCAGCAGCCACGGGACAGGGGATAGGACGGGTGGCTACACCTTC. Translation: CASSHGTGDRTGGYTF.

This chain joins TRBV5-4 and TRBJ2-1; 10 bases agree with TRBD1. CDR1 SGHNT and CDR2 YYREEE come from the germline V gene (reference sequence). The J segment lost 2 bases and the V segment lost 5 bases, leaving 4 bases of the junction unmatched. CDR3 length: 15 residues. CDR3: CASRFGQGAYNEQFF. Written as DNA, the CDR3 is TGTGCCAGCAGATTCGGACAGGGGGCCTACAATGAGCAGTTCTTC. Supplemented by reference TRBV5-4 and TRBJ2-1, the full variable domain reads ETGVTQSPTHLIKTRGQQVTLRCSSQSGHNTVSWYQQALGQGPQFIFQYYREEENGRGNFPPRFSGLQFPNYSSELNVNALELDDSALYLCASRFGQGAYNEQFFGPGTRLTVL.

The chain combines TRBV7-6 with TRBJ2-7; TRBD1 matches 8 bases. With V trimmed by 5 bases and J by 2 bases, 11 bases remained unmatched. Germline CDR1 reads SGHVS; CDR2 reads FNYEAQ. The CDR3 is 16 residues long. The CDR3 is CASSPGLGDRTYEQYF. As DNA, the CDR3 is TGTGCCAGCAGCCCGGGGTTGGGGGACAGGACCTACGAGCAGTACTTC.

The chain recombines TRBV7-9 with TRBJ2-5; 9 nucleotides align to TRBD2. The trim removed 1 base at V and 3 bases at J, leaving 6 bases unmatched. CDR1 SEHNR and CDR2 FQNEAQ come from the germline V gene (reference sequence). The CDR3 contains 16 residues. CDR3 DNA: TGTGCCAGCAGCTTAGACCCTAGCGGGGTTAAAGAGACCCAGTACTTC. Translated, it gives CASSLDPSGVKETQYF.

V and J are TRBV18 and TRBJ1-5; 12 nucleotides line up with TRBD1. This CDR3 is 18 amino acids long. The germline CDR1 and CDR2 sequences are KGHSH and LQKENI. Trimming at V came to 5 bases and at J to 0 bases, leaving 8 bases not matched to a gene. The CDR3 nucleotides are TGTGCCAGCTCAGCCGGGACAGGGGGCGTATATAGCAATCAGCCCCAGCATTTT. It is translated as CASSAGTGGVYSNQPQHF.

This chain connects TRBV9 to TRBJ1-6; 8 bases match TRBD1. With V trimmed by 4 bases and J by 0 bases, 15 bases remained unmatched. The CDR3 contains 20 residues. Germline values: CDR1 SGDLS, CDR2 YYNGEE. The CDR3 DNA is TGTGCCAGCAGCCCTCCCCGGACAGGGCGCCCCAGCTCCTATAATTCACCCCTCCACTTT. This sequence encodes CASSPPRTGRPSSYNSPLHF.

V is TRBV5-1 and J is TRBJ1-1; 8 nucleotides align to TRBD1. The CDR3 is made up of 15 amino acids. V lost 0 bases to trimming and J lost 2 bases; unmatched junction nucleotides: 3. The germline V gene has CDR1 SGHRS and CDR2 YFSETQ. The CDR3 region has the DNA TGCGCCAGCAGCTTGGAGGGGACAGGTAACACTGAAGCTTTCTTT. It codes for CASSLEGTGNTEAFF.

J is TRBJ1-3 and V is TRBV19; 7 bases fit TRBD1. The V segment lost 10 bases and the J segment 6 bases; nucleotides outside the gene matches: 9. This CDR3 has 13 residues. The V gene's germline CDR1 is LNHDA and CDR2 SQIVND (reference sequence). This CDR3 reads CATAPGQLNTIYF. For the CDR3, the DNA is TGTGCCACCGCACCGGGACAGCTAAACACCATATATTTT.

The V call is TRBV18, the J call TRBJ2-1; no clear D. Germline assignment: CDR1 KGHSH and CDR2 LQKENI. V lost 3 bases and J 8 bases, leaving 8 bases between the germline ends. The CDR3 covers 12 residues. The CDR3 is CASSPGSYEQFF. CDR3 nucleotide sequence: TGTGCCAGCTCACCGGGCAGTTATGAGCAGTTCTTC. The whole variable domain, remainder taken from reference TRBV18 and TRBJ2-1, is NAGVMQNPRHLVRRRGQEARLRCSPMKGHSHVYWYRQLPEEGLKFMVYLQKENIIDESGMPKERFSAEFPKEGPSILRIQQVVRGDSAAYFCASSPGSYEQFFGPGTRLTVL.

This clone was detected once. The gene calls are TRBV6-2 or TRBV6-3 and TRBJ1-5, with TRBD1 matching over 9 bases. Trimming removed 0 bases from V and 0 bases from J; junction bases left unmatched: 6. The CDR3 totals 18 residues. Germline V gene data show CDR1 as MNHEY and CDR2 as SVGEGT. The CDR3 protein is CASSYSGQGVNSNQPQHF. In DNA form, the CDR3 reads TGTGCCAGCAGTTACTCGGGACAGGGAGTAAATAGCAATCAGCCCCAGCATTTT.

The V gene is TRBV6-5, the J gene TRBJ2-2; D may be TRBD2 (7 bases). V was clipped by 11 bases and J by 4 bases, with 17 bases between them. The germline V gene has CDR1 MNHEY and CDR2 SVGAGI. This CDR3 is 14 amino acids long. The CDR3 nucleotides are TGTGCCGCCTATAGGGGGGGTGGCACCGGGGAGCTGTTTTTT. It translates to CAAYRGGGTGELFF.

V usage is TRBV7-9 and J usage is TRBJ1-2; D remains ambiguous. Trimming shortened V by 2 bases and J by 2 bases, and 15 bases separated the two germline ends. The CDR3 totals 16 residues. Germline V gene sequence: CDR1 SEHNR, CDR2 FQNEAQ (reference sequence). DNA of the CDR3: TGTGCCAGCAGCTTACGGATGACACCTCTGAACTATGGCTACACCTTC. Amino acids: CASSLRMTPLNYGYTF. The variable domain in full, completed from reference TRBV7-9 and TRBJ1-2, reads DTGVSQNPRHKITKRGQNVTFRCDPISEHNRLYWYRQTLGQGPEFLTYFQNEAQLEKSRLLSDRFSAERPKGSFSTLEIQRTEQGDSAMYLCASSLRMTPLNYGYTFGSGTRLTVV.

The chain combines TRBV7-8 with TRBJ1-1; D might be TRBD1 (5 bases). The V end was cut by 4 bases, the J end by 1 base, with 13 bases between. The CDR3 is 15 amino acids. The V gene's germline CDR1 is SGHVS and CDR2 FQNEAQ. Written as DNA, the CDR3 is TGTGCCAGCAGCTCCAGGGTTACGGGGAACACTGAAGCTTTCTTT. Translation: CASSSRVTGNTEAFF.

The CDR3 coding sequence is TGTGCTAGTGGTTTGGAGGGGGCCGCATCTTCACCCCTCCACTTT. Its translation: CASGLEGAASSPLHF. The chain links TRBV12-5 to TRBJ1-6, with 7 bases matching TRBD1. V trimming: 1 base; J trimming: 9 bases; junction bases outside the gene matches: 6. Germline CDR1 and CDR2: LGHNT and FRNRAP. The CDR3 is 15 residues long.

The CDR3 spells CASSKGSADYGYTF. The CDR3 bases are TGTGCCAGCAGCAAAGGTTCGGCGGACTATGGCTACACCTTC. The chain is built from TRBV21-1 and TRBJ1-2. TRBV21-1 is a known pseudogene. This CDR3 region has 14 residues.

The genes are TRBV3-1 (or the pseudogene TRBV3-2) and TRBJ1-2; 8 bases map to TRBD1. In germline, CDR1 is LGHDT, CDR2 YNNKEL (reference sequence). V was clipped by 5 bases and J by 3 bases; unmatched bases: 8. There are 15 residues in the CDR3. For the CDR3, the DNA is TGTGCCAGCAGCTCCGGGACAGGATGGTACTATGGCTACACCTTC. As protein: CASSSGTGWYYGYTF.

CDR3 loop: CASSQGGFNEKLFF. As DNA, the CDR3 is TGTGCCAGCAGCCAAGGAGGGTTTAATGAAAAACTGTTTTTT. This sequence joins TRBV3-1 (or the pseudogene TRBV3-2) and TRBJ1-4, with D unclear. This CDR3 is 14 amino acids long. CDR1 and CDR2 (germline): LGHDT, YNNKEL (reference sequence). V was clipped by 1 base and J by 4 bases, with 7 bases between them.

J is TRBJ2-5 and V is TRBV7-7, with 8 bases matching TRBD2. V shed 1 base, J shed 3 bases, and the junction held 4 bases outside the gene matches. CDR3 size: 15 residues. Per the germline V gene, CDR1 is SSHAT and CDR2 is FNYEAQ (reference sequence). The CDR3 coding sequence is TGTGCCAGCAGCTTAGGGAGGACTAGCAAAGAGACCCAGTACTTC. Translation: CASSLGRTSKETQYF.

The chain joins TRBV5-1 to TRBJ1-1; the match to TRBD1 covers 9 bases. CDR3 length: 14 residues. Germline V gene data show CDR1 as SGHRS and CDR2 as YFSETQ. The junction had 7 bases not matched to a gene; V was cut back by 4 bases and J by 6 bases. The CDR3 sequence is CASSRTGALAEAFF. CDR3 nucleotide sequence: TGCGCCAGCAGCAGGACAGGGGCTTTAGCTGAAGCTTTCTTT.

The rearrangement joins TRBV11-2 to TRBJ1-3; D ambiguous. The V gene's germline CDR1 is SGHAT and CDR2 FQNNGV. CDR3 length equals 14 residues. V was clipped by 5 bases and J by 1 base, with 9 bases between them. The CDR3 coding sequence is TGTGCCAGCAGCGCAAGACTTTCTGGAAACACCATATATTTT. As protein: CASSARLSGNTIYF.

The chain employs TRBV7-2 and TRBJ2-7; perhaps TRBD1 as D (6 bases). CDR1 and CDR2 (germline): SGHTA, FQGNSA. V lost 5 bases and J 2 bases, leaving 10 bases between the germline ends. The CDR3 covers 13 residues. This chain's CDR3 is CASSVTGTYEQYF. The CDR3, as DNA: TGTGCCAGCAGCGTAACAGGGACCTACGAGCAGTACTTC.

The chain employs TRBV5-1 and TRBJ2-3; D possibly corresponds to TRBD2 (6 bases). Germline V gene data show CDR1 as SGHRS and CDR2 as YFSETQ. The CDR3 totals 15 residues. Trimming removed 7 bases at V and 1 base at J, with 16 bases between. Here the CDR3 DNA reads TGCGCCAGCGGTTCGCGGGGTCTGGGCACAGATACGCAGTATTTT. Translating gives CASGSRGLGTDTQYF.

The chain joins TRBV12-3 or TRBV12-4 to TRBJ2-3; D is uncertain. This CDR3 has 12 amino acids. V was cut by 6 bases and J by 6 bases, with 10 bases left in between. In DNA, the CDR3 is TGTGCCAGCAGCCTAGTGCTGGATACGCAGTATTTT. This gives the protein CASSLVLDTQYF.

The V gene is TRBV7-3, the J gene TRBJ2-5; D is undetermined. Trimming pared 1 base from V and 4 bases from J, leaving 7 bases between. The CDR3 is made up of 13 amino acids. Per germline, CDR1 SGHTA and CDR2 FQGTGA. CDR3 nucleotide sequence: TGTGCCAGCAGCTTAATACCGGGAGAGACCCAGTACTTC. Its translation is CASSLIPGETQYF.

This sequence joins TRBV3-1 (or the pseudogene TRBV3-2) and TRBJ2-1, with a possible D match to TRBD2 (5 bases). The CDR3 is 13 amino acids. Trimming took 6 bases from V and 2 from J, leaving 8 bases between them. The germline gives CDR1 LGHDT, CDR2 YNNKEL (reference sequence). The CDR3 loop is CASSPSPYNEQFF. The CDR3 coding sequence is TGTGCCAGCAGTCCTAGCCCCTACAATGAGCAGTTCTTC.